Included here is one TCR beta chain sequence, with context. Per the germline V gene, CDR1 is MNHEY and CDR2 is SMNVEV (reference sequence). V lost 5 bases to trimming and J lost 7 bases; unmatched junction nucleotides: 8. The CDR3 contains 14 residues. The entry originates in a study of blood T cell repertoires in COVID-19. This table comes from immunoSEQ multiplex PCR, and its TCRdb copy is limited to in-frame clones, with some not included. The table includes some 200,000 clones, 75% to 85% detected once. This TCR was sampled from a woman in her 40s with acute COVID-19. Sequenced sample: PBMCs or T cells enriched from blood (not recorded which). The V gene is TRBV27, the J gene TRBJ1-2; 9 nucleotides align to TRBD1. CDR3 DNA: TGTGCCAGCAGTCCGCAGACAGGGGGTGGTGGCTACACCTTC. Translation gives CASSPQTGGGGYTF.